The 18 T cell receptor beta chains reported below all come from one sample, sequenced in a study of blood T cells in healthy people across ages. Alongside a J-beta primer mix, a sample-barcoded 5' primer served in a second PCR lasting roughly 7 to 12 cycles. Each CDR3 protein gets one entry after TCRdb re-called the 5' RACE reads with MiXCR. The table has 780,000 or so distinct CDR3 sequences, about 53% seen once; the top ten hold approximately 40%. The sample consisted of blood. The receptors shown here come from a man older than 75 in good health.

Here the CDR3 reads CASRDPLLDLSYEQYF. CDR3 DNA sequence: TGTGCCAGCAGAGACCCTCTCCTGGACTTATCCTACGAGCAGTACTTC. The chain is built from TRBV6-6 and TRBJ2-7; perhaps TRBD2 as D (5 bases). The V and J ends lost 6 bases and 1 base respectively, with 19 bases between them. Germline CDR1 MNHNY, CDR2 SVGAGI (reference sequence). CDR3 length: 16 amino acids.

The V gene is TRBV20-1, the J gene TRBJ1-5; 8 bases map to TRBD1. This CDR3 comprises 13 residues. The germline V gene has CDR1 DFQATT and CDR2 SNEGSKA (reference sequence). V lost 5 bases, J lost 7 bases, and 7 bases stayed unmatched. CDR3 protein: CSASQGARQPQHF. The CDR3 DNA follows: TGCAGTGCTTCCCAGGGGGCCAGACAGCCCCAGCATTTT.

This chain links TRBV28 with TRBJ1-1; 8 bases are a match to TRBD1. This CDR3 contains 14 residues. Per the germline V gene, CDR1 is MDHEN and CDR2 is SYDVKM. V trimming: 3 bases; J trimming: 5 bases; junction bases outside the gene matches: 5. The CDR3 loop reads CASSFTGTGTEAFF. Written as DNA, the CDR3 is TGTGCCAGCAGTTTTACGGGGACAGGAACTGAAGCTTTCTTT.

The J gene is TRBJ2-3, the V gene TRBV11-2; D ambiguous. There are 13 residues in the CDR3. V gave up 5 bases and J gave up 6 bases, with 12 bases separating them. Germline CDR1 SGHAT, CDR2 FQNNGV. The CDR3 region has the DNA TGTGCCAGCAGCCCTCGCCGACGGGATACGCAGTATTTT. Protein product: CASSPRRRDTQYF.

CDR3 in amino acids: CSARASYYNEQFF. The CDR3 region has the DNA TGCAGTGCTAGGGCTAGCTATTACAATGAGCAGTTCTTC. The chain carries TRBV20-1 and TRBJ2-1; possible D gene TRBD2, 5 bases. Between the trimmed V and J ends, which lost 3 bases and 4 bases, there was a span of 10 bases. The CDR3 loop spans 13 amino acids. Germline V lookup: CDR1 DFQATT, CDR2 SNEGSKA (reference sequence).

Comment on this clonotype: At one boundary the junction diverges from the germline segment, which might be a read error. The genes are TRBV27 and TRBJ2-7; possibly TRBD1 for D (5 bases). The CDR3 length is 14 residues. The germline CDR1 and CDR2 sequences are MNHEY and SMNVEV (reference sequence). The CDR3 reads CASSLVRAGYEQYF. The DNA for the CDR3 is TGTGCCAGTAGTTTGGTCAGGGCCGGGTACGAGCAGTACTTC.

This clonotype was counted a few times. The V call is TRBV5-1, the J call TRBJ2-5; D unresolved. In germline, CDR1 is SGHRS, CDR2 YFSETQ. Trimming stripped 0 bases from V and 9 bases from J, with 27 bases between. The CDR3 length is 18 residues. CDR3 amino acids: CASSLGLLLPREVEPQYF. The DNA for the CDR3 is TGCGCCAGCAGCTTGGGACTCCTACTTCCAAGAGAAGTAGAACCCCAGTACTTC.

This clonotype was detected only a few times. CDR3 protein: CASSLNPAYEQYF. The CDR3 DNA reads as TGTGCCAGCAGCCTGAATCCAGCCTACGAGCAGTACTTC. This chain uses TRBV12-3 or TRBV12-4 with TRBJ2-7; the D is unclear. Trimming pared 6 bases from V and 2 bases from J, leaving 11 bases between. This CDR3 region has 13 residues.

This sequence joins TRBV7-9 and TRBJ2-4, with a tentative D call TRBD1 (6 bases). CDR1 and CDR2 from the germline V gene are SEHNR and FQNEAQ (reference sequence). The CDR3 extends over 14 amino acids. V was clipped by 6 bases and J by 13 bases, with 22 bases between them. As DNA, the CDR3 is TGTGCCAGCAGACAGACAGGTCAGCTTTGGGAGCAGTACTTC. Translated, it gives CASRQTGQLWEQYF. Full variable domain (rest looked up from reference TRBV7-9 and TRBJ2-4): DTGVSQNPRHKITKRGQNVTFRCDPISEHNRLYWYRQTLGQGPEFLTYFQNEAQLEKSRLLSDRFSAERPKGSFSTLEIQRTEQGDSAMYLCASRQTGQLWEQYFGAGTRLSVL.

The sample holds a few counts of this clonotype. The V gene is TRBV20-1, the J gene TRBJ2-4; D is ambiguous. The germline gives CDR1 DFQATT, CDR2 SNEGSKA (reference sequence). The CDR3 contains 13 residues. Trimming removed 5 bases from V and 3 bases from J, with 11 bases in between. CDR3 loop: CSAGEVDKNIQYF. The CDR3 nucleotides read TGCAGTGCTGGGGAAGTGGACAAAAACATTCAGTACTTC.

The chain is built from TRBV6-6 and TRBJ2-1; D is tentatively TRBD1 or TRBD2 (5 bases each). The length of the CDR3 is 13 residues. Trimming shortened V by 5 bases and J by 6 bases, and 11 bases separated the two germline ends. CDR1 is MNHNY and CDR2 is SVGAGI in the germline V gene (reference sequence). The CDR3 DNA reads TGTGCCAGCAGTGTTGGGGGAGTCAATGAGCAGTTCTTC. It translates to CASSVGGVNEQFF.

V gene TRBV5-1 combines with J gene TRBJ2-2, with D possibly called TRBD1 or TRBD2 (5 bases each). This CDR3 region has 15 residues. Trimming cost V 0 bases and J 4 bases, with 10 bases left between them. Germline-derived CDR1 and CDR2 are SGHRS and YFSETQ. CDR3 in DNA: TGCGCCAGCAGCTTGGCCGGGGCCAGCACCGGGGAGCTGTTTTTT. It yields the protein CASSLAGASTGELFF.

This chain connects TRBV18 to TRBJ1-1; 7 bases align to TRBD1. The CDR3 is made up of 13 amino acids. The J segment lost 9 bases and the V segment lost 3 bases, leaving 7 bases of the junction unmatched. Germline loops: CDR1 KGHSH, CDR2 LQKENI. The CDR3 DNA reads as TGTGCCAGCTCACCTGGAGGGGGACAGAAAGCTTTCTTT. Translation: CASSPGGGQKAFF. The variable domain in full, with the rest retrieved from reference TRBV18 and TRBJ1-1, is NAGVMQNPRHLVRRRGQEARLRCSPMKGHSHVYWYRQLPEEGLKFMVYLQKENIIDESGMPKERFSAEFPKEGPSILRIQQVVRGDSAAYFCASSPGGGQKAFFGQGTRLTVV.

This clonotype was counted once. This sequence may be a read error, since a much larger clone differs from it by one base. The V call is TRBV3-1, the J call TRBJ1-5; D gene unclear. CDR3 length equals 14 residues. The germline V gene has CDR1 LGHDT and CDR2 YNNKEL (reference sequence). CDR3 nucleotides: TGTGCCAGCAGCCAAGGTCTTAGCATTCAGCCCCAGCATTTT. Translating gives CASSQGLSIQPQHF.

A word on this clonotype: It may be a read error: a sequence one base away is much more abundant. This CDR3 is CASTLGLAYEQYF. The CDR3 DNA is TGTGCCAGCACCCTGGGACTAGCGTATGAGCAGTACTTC. The chain combines TRBV6-5 with TRBJ2-5, with 10 bases matching TRBD2. The junction had 10 bases not matched to a gene; V was cut back by 7 bases and J by 11 bases. The CDR3 runs to 13 residues. Germline CDR1 MNHEY, CDR2 SVGAGI.

The chain carries TRBV27 and TRBJ2-7; tentative D call: TRBD1 (6 bases). The J call may not be correct, given that the DNA end is closer to TRBJ2-5. CDR3 length: 15 residues. CDR1 is MNHEY, CDR2 SMNVEV, per germline (reference sequence). CDR3 DNA: TGTGCCAGCAGTTTATACGCCGGACAGTATGAGACCCAGTACTTC. Its protein is CASSLYAGQYETQYF.

The chain couples TRBV3-1 to TRBJ2-7; no firm D call. The CDR3 sequence is 11 residues long. CDR1 and CDR2 (germline): LGHDT, YNNKEL (reference sequence). The V and J ends lost 5 bases and 7 bases respectively, with 9 bases between them. This CDR3 reads CASSERDEQYF. CDR3 DNA sequence: TGTGCCAGCAGCGAGCGCGATGAGCAGTACTTC.

This clonotype was counted once. The chain employs TRBV15 and TRBJ1-2; 9 bases are shared with TRBD1. V was clipped by 2 bases and J by 2 bases; unmatched bases: 3. CDR1 and CDR2 from the germline V gene are LNHNV and YYDKDF (reference sequence). CDR3 length: 15 residues. The CDR3 nucleotides read TGTGCCACCAGCAGAAACAGGGGGCCCAACTATGGCTACACCTTC. It is translated as CATSRNRGPNYGYTF.